These 22 T cell receptor beta chains share one sample of origin, sequenced in a study of shared clonotypes between healthy human individuals. Generated by immunoSEQ multiplex PCR, the TCRdb table keeps only in-frame clones and is missing some. The repertoire holds around 2.5 million clones, roughly 93% seen once, with approximately 0.35% in the top ten. What was sequenced was naive CD4+ T cells from PBMCs. The subset: CD45RA+ positively selected. These TCRs come from a man younger than 35 in good health. Some clones in this sample may be carry-over from other donors' samples.

V usage is TRBV30 and J usage is TRBJ2-2, with 13 bases that match TRBD2. This CDR3 is 19 amino acids long. The V and J ends lost 4 bases and 0 bases, in that order; junction bases with no gene match: 11. Germline assignment: CDR1 GTSNPN and CDR2 SVGIG (reference sequence). CDR3 protein: CAWTGGRTSGSSNTGELFF. Written as DNA, the CDR3 is TGTGCCTGGACCGGGGGCAGGACTAGCGGGAGCTCGAACACCGGGGAGCTGTTTTTT.

The chain employs TRBV9 and TRBJ2-3; 7 bases match TRBD2. J gave up 0 bases and V 3 bases, and 7 bases lay outside the gene matches. The length of the CDR3 is 16 residues. Germline V gives CDR1 SGDLS, CDR2 YYNGEE. The CDR3 DNA reads TGTGCCAGCAGCGCAAGGGAGCGGGGTAGCACAGATACGCAGTATTTT. Translating gives CASSARERGSTDTQYF.

The gene calls are TRBV5-1 and TRBJ2-1; 10 nucleotides match TRBD2. CDR1 and CDR2 (germline): SGHRS, YFSETQ. CDR3 length equals 14 residues. V shed 4 bases and J 7 bases; nucleotides not matched to a gene: 5. CDR3 nucleotides: TGCGCCAGCAGCACTCTAGCGGGAGAGAATGAGCAGTTCTTC. It specifies CASSTLAGENEQFF.

J is TRBJ2-7 and V is TRBV6-6, with 9 nucleotides matching TRBD1. Germline V gene sequence: CDR1 MNHNY, CDR2 SVGAGI (reference sequence). This CDR3 has 14 amino acids. Trimming took 2 bases from V and 4 from J; bases not matched to a gene: 3. The CDR3 reads CASSYRDRVYEQYF. The CDR3 DNA reads TGTGCCAGCAGTTACCGGGACAGGGTGTACGAGCAGTACTTC.

In nucleotides, the CDR3 is TGTGCCAGCAGCCAAGATCCTGCCTACTACGAGCAGTACTTC. Translated, it gives CASSQDPAYYEQYF. The chain couples TRBV4-2 to TRBJ2-7; the D is unclear. V was trimmed by 0 bases and J by 3 bases, leaving 9 bases between them. This CDR3 comprises 14 residues. Germline values: CDR1 LGHNA, CDR2 YNFKEQ.

This rearrangement joins TRBV10-3 to TRBJ1-1; no clear D. Germline V gene data show CDR1 as ENHRY and CDR2 as SYGVKD. This CDR3 has 12 residues. Trimming cost V 10 bases and J 5 bases, with 14 bases left between them. The chain's CDR3 is CASRQGLTEAFF. CDR3 DNA sequence: TGTGCCAGTAGGCAAGGGTTAACTGAAGCTTTCTTT.

This clone is a singleton in its sample. CDR3 loop: CASSHGQAADTQYF. The CDR3 coding sequence is TGTGCCAGCAGCCATGGACAGGCGGCAGATACGCAGTATTTT. The chain links TRBV7-3 to TRBJ2-3; 7 bases map to TRBD1. The germline V gene has CDR1 SGHTA and CDR2 FQGTGA. The length of the CDR3 is 14 residues. V trimming: 5 bases; J trimming: 4 bases; junction bases outside the gene matches: 6.

CDR3 amino acids: CATGAVGYTF. The CDR3 coding sequence is TGCGCTACAGGGGCCGTTGGCTACACCTTC. The chain couples TRBV20-1 to TRBJ1-2; 7 nucleotides match TRBD1. Germline-derived CDR1 and CDR2 are DFQATT and SNEGSKA (reference sequence). This CDR3 has 10 residues.

The chain links TRBV19 to TRBJ2-5, with D possibly TRBD1 on 6 matching bases. The CDR3 spans 13 residues. The V gene lost 6 bases and the J gene lost 5 bases, with 13 bases spanning the gap. Per germline, CDR1 LNHDA and CDR2 SQIVND (reference sequence). CDR3 region: CASSPTGIETQYF. CDR3 DNA: TGTGCCAGTAGCCCTACAGGGATCGAGACCCAGTACTTC.

The rearrangement links TRBV28 to TRBJ2-5; 8 nucleotides align to TRBD2. TRBJ2-7 explains the end of the DNA better; the J call may be wrong. Germline assignment: CDR1 MDHEN and CDR2 SYDVKM. The CDR3 totals 14 residues. The CDR3 bases are TGTGCCAGCAGTTTGGCTGGCGGGAGGTACGAGCAGTACTTC. Its protein product is CASSLAGGRYEQYF.

The chain links TRBV28 to TRBJ2-2; tentatively, D is TRBD1 or TRBD2 (6 bases each). V was trimmed by 7 bases and J by 3 bases, leaving 15 bases between them. Germline CDR1 reads MDHEN; CDR2 reads SYDVKM. CDR3 size: 15 residues. As DNA, the CDR3 is TGTGCCAGCATGTGGGGGGCCTCCGACACCGGGGAGCTGTTTTTT. Its protein product is CASMWGASDTGELFF.

V is TRBV5-6 and J is TRBJ1-4; 12 nucleotides align to TRBD1. This CDR3 has 17 amino acids. Unmatched junction bases numbered 9, after V lost 3 bases and J lost 6 bases. The germline V gene encodes CDR1 SGHDT and CDR2 YYEEEE. This CDR3 is CASSSGTGGRPDEKLFF. The CDR3 bases are TGTGCCAGCAGCTCCGGGACAGGGGGCCGCCCAGATGAAAAACTGTTTTTT.

The chain recombines TRBV29-1 with TRBJ2-1; 7 bases fit TRBD2. The J segment lost 2 bases and the V segment lost 4 bases, leaving 14 bases of the junction unmatched. CDR1 and CDR2 (germline): SQVTM, ANQGSEA. The CDR3 contains 17 residues. The CDR3 sequence: CSVAFYVRAGTYNEQFF. The CDR3 DNA reads TGCAGCGTTGCCTTTTATGTACGAGCGGGGACCTACAATGAGCAGTTCTTC.

The V call is TRBV18, the J call TRBJ1-2; D perhaps matches TRBD1 (5 bases). Trimming shortened V by 6 bases and J by 2 bases, and 16 bases separated the two germline ends. CDR1 and CDR2 from the germline V gene are KGHSH and LQKENI. This CDR3 has 15 amino acids. CDR3 coding DNA: TGTGCCAGCTCTACCGGACAAGGGGTGAACTATGGCTACACCTTC. Translating it yields CASSTGQGVNYGYTF.

V and J are TRBV15 and TRBJ1-1, with TRBD1 as a possible D gene (5 bases). Germline V gives CDR1 LNHNV, CDR2 YYDKDF (reference sequence). This CDR3 spans 13 amino acids. V was trimmed by 5 bases and J by 0 bases, leaving 7 bases between them. This CDR3 is CATSWGVNTEAFF. The CDR3 coding sequence is TGTGCCACCAGCTGGGGGGTGAACACTGAAGCTTTCTTT.

The chain employs TRBV7-2 and TRBJ2-5, with no clear D. This CDR3 is 12 amino acids long. The V gene's germline CDR1 is SGHTA and CDR2 FQGNSA. V lost 5 bases and J 4 bases, leaving 8 bases between the germline ends. In nucleotides, the CDR3 is TGTGCCAGCAGCGTAACCGTAGAGACCCAGTACTTC. This translates into CASSVTVETQYF.

CDR3 in amino acids: CASSRDINSNQPQHF. The CDR3 bases are TGCGCCAGCAGCCGGGACATTAATAGCAATCAGCCCCAGCATTTT. The rearrangement links TRBV4-1 to TRBJ1-5, with D possibly being TRBD1 (6 bases). Per germline, CDR1 MGHRA and CDR2 YSYEKL. The CDR3 runs 15 residues. V shed 4 bases and J shed 0 bases, with 10 bases lying between them.

Regarding this clone: At one end the junction does not follow the germline gene, possibly because of a read error. Additional DNA sequences in this sample encode the identical CDR3. This rearrangement joins TRBV6-6 to TRBJ2-5; D possibly matches TRBD1 or TRBD2 (5 bases each). Germline V gene data show CDR1 as MNHNY and CDR2 as SVGAGI (reference sequence). CDR3 length: 13 amino acids. The CDR3 bases are TGTGCCAACAGTTTCGGGACGGGGGAGACCCAGTACTTC. Residues: CANSFGTGETQYF.

The gene calls are TRBV4-1 and TRBJ2-2; no firm D call. Germline CDR1 is MGHRA and CDR2 is YSYEKL. V was trimmed by 4 bases and J by 0 bases, leaving 18 bases between them. This CDR3 comprises 18 residues. The CDR3 DNA reads TGCGCCAGCAGCCCTACCGGGCCGGGCGGAGCGAACACCGGGGAGCTGTTTTTT. Translated: CASSPTGPGGANTGELFF.

This sequence joins TRBV2 and TRBJ1-4; 7 nucleotides line up with TRBD1. The CDR3 runs 14 residues. Unmatched junction bases numbered 7, after V lost 5 bases and J lost 7 bases. In germline, CDR1 is SNHLY, CDR2 FYNNEI. The CDR3 loop is CASSRQGFGEKLFF. The CDR3 DNA sequence: TGTGCCAGCAGTAGACAGGGATTCGGTGAAAAACTGTTTTTT.

V is TRBV2 and J is TRBJ1-4; possible D gene TRBD1, 6 bases. The CDR3 is 24 amino acids. Germline CDR1 and CDR2: SNHLY and FYNNEI. The V and J ends lost 1 base and 0 bases respectively, with 33 bases between them. The CDR3 protein is CASSEDHPIDKKRGTPATNEKLFF. The CDR3 coding sequence is TGTGCCAGCAGTGAAGACCACCCGATAGATAAGAAGAGGGGGACACCCGCAACTAATGAAAAACTGTTTTTT. The full variable domain, completed using reference TRBV2 and TRBJ1-4, is EPEVTQTPSHQVTQMGQEVILRCVPISNHLYFYWYRQILGQKVEFLVSFYNNEISEKSEIFDDQFSVERPDGSNFTLKIRSTKLEDSAMYFCASSEDHPIDKKRGTPATNEKLFFGSGTQLSVL.

The chain has TRBV4-1 and TRBJ1-3; D is undetermined. V was trimmed by 4 bases and J by 2 bases, leaving 12 bases between them. Germline lookup yields CDR1 MGHRA and CDR2 YSYEKL. The CDR3 runs to 15 residues. The CDR3 protein is CASSPLSLAGNTIYF. Here the CDR3 DNA reads TGCGCCAGCAGCCCCCTCTCTCTCGCTGGAAACACCATATATTTT.